Presented here are 27 T cell receptor beta chains from one specimen sequenced in a study of blood T cell repertoires in COVID-19. TCRdb keeps only in-frame clones here, not all; method: immunoSEQ multiplex PCR. This table has hundreds of thousands of clones, around 90% appearing once. Sequenced material: peripheral blood. These receptor sequences come from a young woman with COVID-19, enrolled during active disease.

This clone was counted once. This chain uses TRBV3-1 (or the pseudogene TRBV3-2) with TRBJ1-6; 8 bases map to TRBD1. This CDR3 comprises 15 residues. The ends lost 4 bases at V and 7 bases at J; junction bases unmatched: 6. In germline, CDR1 is LGHDT, CDR2 YNNKEL (reference sequence). The CDR3 sequence is CASSPIGQGNSPLHF. As DNA, the CDR3 is TGTGCCAGCAGCCCGATAGGACAGGGCAATTCACCCCTCCACTTT.

The J gene is TRBJ1-1, the V gene TRBV7-8; D is undetermined. The germline gives CDR1 SGHVS, CDR2 FQNEAQ. CDR3 length: 11 amino acids. V was cut by 1 base and J by 11 bases, with 8 bases left in between. The CDR3 spells CASSLGERAFF. CDR3 nucleotide sequence: TGTGCCAGCAGCTTAGGGGAGCGGGCTTTCTTT.

The J gene is TRBJ2-3, the V gene TRBV7-9, with TRBD1 matching 8 bases. This CDR3 has 15 residues. Germline lookup yields CDR1 SEHNR and CDR2 FQNEAQ (reference sequence). V shed 7 bases and J 2 bases; nucleotides not matched to a gene: 8. CDR3 DNA sequence: TGTGCCAGCAACGCAGGGGGCGCGAACACAGATACGCAGTATTTT. Encoded protein: CASNAGGANTDTQYF.

This chain joins TRBV10-3 and TRBJ1-1, with 10 bases matching TRBD1. CDR1 is ENHRY, CDR2 SYGVKD, per germline. This CDR3 spans 13 amino acids. V lost 7 bases and J lost 7; bases outside the gene matches: 6. Here the CDR3 DNA reads TGTGCCATCATCGGACAGGGGGTGGGTGAAGCTTTCTTT. Amino acids: CAIIGQGVGEAFF.

The rearrangement joins TRBV4-1 to TRBJ2-5, with TRBD2 matching over 10 bases. Losses at the gene ends were 6 bases for V and 2 bases for J; bases not matched to a gene: 6. Germline assignment: CDR1 MGHRA and CDR2 YSYEKL. The CDR3 sequence is 15 residues long. This CDR3 is CASSPSGSEQETQYF. As DNA, the CDR3 is TGCGCCAGCAGTCCTAGCGGGAGCGAGCAAGAGACCCAGTACTTC.

This clone turned up a few times. The CDR3 spells CASSLMTPLGTVDYTEAFF. CDR3 coding DNA: TGTGCCAGCAGTTTAATGACGCCTTTGGGGACAGTTGACTACACTGAAGCTTTCTTT. The chain couples TRBV28 to TRBJ1-1, with 7 positions matching TRBD1. CDR3 length equals 19 residues. V lost 2 bases, J lost 3 bases, and 18 bases stayed unmatched. Germline V gene data show CDR1 as MDHEN and CDR2 as SYDVKM.

The chain carries TRBV28 and TRBJ1-1; D is unclear. This CDR3 region has 13 residues. Germline lookup yields CDR1 MDHEN and CDR2 SYDVKM. The V gene lost 10 bases and the J gene lost 2 bases, with 14 bases spanning the gap. The CDR3 spells CATKLLPNTEAFF. In DNA, the CDR3 is TGTGCCACCAAACTCCTTCCTAACACTGAAGCTTTCTTT.

The V gene is TRBV27, the J gene TRBJ2-1, with 11 bases identical to TRBD2. CDR3 length: 17 residues. J lost 4 bases, V lost 5 bases, and 10 bases had no gene match. CDR1 and CDR2 from the germline V gene are MNHEY and SMNVEV (reference sequence). The chain's CDR3 is CASSTRLAGGFYNEQFF. For the CDR3, the DNA is TGTGCCAGCAGTACACGTCTAGCGGGGGGCTTTTACAATGAGCAGTTCTTC.

The chain is built from TRBV7-6 and TRBJ2-3, with 9 bases aligning to TRBD2. CDR1 and CDR2 (germline): SGHVS, FNYEAQ. This CDR3 has 17 residues. V was pared by 2 bases and J by 3 bases, with 9 bases of the junction left unmatched. CDR3 bases: TGTGCCAGCAGCTTACCTGGCGGGGGGGAGTCGACAGATACGCAGTATTTT. This encodes CASSLPGGGESTDTQYF.

The sample holds one count of this clone. V is TRBV19 and J is TRBJ2-1; D is undetermined. The CDR3 is made up of 15 amino acids. Germline lookup yields CDR1 LNHDA and CDR2 SQIVND (reference sequence). Trimming took off 3 bases at V and 2 bases at J, with 11 bases between the two ends. Here the CDR3 reads CASSILPSPYNEQFF. The CDR3 DNA reads as TGTGCCAGTAGTATCCTACCGAGTCCCTACAATGAGCAGTTCTTC.

The chain carries TRBV7-9 and TRBJ1-5; D perhaps matches TRBD1 (5 bases). Between the trimmed V and J ends, which lost 10 bases and 3 bases, there was a span of 16 bases. This CDR3 has 14 residues. The V gene's germline CDR1 is SEHNR and CDR2 FQNEAQ (reference sequence). As DNA, the CDR3 is TGTGCCACTAACTCGGGGGGTTCCAATCAGCCCCAGCATTTT. Translation: CATNSGGSNQPQHF.

V usage is TRBV13 and J usage is TRBJ2-1, with 12 bases matching TRBD2. CDR1 and CDR2 from the germline V gene are PRHDT and FYEKMQ (reference sequence). J lost 8 bases, V lost 5 bases, and 10 bases had no gene match. The length of the CDR3 is 16 residues. Here the CDR3 reads CASSLNLAGGPDEQFF. CDR3 in DNA: TGTGCCAGCAGCCTTAATCTAGCGGGAGGGCCCGATGAGCAGTTCTTC.

CDR3 region: CASSAGTGGSLGYGYTF. Here the CDR3 DNA reads TGTGCCAGCAGCGCTGGGACAGGGGGCTCTCTCGGCTATGGCTACACCTTC. The rearrangement joins TRBV13 to TRBJ1-2; TRBD1 aligns across 12 bases. The germline V gene encodes CDR1 PRHDT and CDR2 FYEKMQ (reference sequence). V lost 5 bases, J lost 4 bases, and 11 bases stayed unmatched. This CDR3 spans 17 amino acids.

The chain combines TRBV27 with TRBJ2-2, with 9 positions matching TRBD2. Germline V gives CDR1 MNHEY, CDR2 SMNVEV (reference sequence). Trimming took 3 bases from V and 7 from J; bases not matched to a gene: 3. The CDR3 is made up of 14 amino acids. CDR3 DNA: TGTGCCAGCAGTTTTAGCGGGAGTTTCGGGGAGCTGTTTTTT. Amino acid sequence: CASSFSGSFGELFF.

The rearrangement links TRBV11-2 to TRBJ2-7; TRBD1 might be the D (5 bases). Between the trimmed V and J ends, which lost 0 bases and 9 bases, there was a span of 18 bases. CDR1 and CDR2 (germline): SGHAT, FQNNGV. CDR3 length: 15 amino acids. The CDR3 reads CASSLEGRVFEGQYF. The CDR3 nucleotides are TGTGCCAGCAGCTTAGAGGGCAGGGTGTTTGAAGGGCAGTACTTC.

This chain connects TRBV30 to TRBJ1-2; 7 positions agree with TRBD1. CDR1 and CDR2 (germline): GTSNPN, SVGIG (reference sequence). J gave up 2 bases and V 1 base, and 4 bases lay outside the gene matches. This CDR3 contains 14 residues. The CDR3 region has the DNA TGTGCCTGGAGTGGGGGACAGCTGAACTATGGCTACACCTTC. Protein: CAWSGGQLNYGYTF.

The rearrangement links TRBV6-5 to TRBJ1-1; possibly TRBD1 for D (6 bases). Germline V gene sequence: CDR1 MNHEY, CDR2 SVGAGI. The V end was cut by 5 bases, the J end by 5 bases, with 15 bases between. The CDR3 sequence is 14 residues long. CDR3 DNA sequence: TGTGCCAGCAGTCCCGGGACACTTAGAACTGAAGCTTTCTTT. Translating gives CASSPGTLRTEAFF.

The rearrangement uses TRBV5-8 and TRBJ2-3; TRBD1 aligns across 7 bases. V lost 4 bases and J lost 0; bases outside the gene matches: 5. The CDR3 extends over 15 amino acids. Per germline, CDR1 SGHTS and CDR2 YDEGEE. The CDR3 spells CASSRGTASTDTQYF. CDR3 coding DNA: TGTGCCAGCAGCCGTGGGACAGCGAGCACAGATACGCAGTATTTT.

The CDR3 sequence: CASSPEHGGETQYF. CDR3 DNA: TGTGCCAGCAGCCCCGAGCATGGCGGGGAGACCCAGTACTTC. The V and J genes are TRBV7-2 and TRBJ2-5; a possible D gene is TRBD2 (5 bases). Germline CDR1 is SGHTA and CDR2 is FQGNSA. Between the trimmed V and J ends, which lost 5 bases and 5 bases, there was a span of 15 bases. The CDR3 runs 14 residues. Based on the CDR3 plus reference TRBV7-2 and TRBJ2-5, the full variable domain is GAGVSQSPSNKVTEKGKDVELRCDPISGHTALYWYRQSLGQGLEFLIYFQGNSAPDKSGLPSDRFSAERTGGSVSTLTIQRTQQEDSAVYLCASSPEHGGETQYFGPGTRLLVL.

The chain joins TRBV29-1 to TRBJ1-1; D remains ambiguous. V was trimmed by 1 base and J by 4 bases, leaving 10 bases between them. Germline-derived CDR1 and CDR2 are SQVTM and ANQGSEA. The CDR3 contains 13 residues. The CDR3 DNA follows: TGCAGCGTTGAAGTAGTGGAGGGCACTGAAGCTTTCTTT. Amino acid sequence: CSVEVVEGTEAFF.

The sample holds a few counts of this clone. The V and J genes are TRBV4-1 and TRBJ2-1; 7 bases agree with TRBD1. The CDR3 is 15 amino acids. The germline CDR1 and CDR2 sequences are MGHRA and YSYEKL. V trimming: 5 bases; J trimming: 9 bases; junction bases outside the gene matches: 13. The CDR3 region has the DNA TGCGCCAGCAGCAGCCGGACAGGCGACTCAGGTGAGCAGTTCTTC. This gives the protein CASSSRTGDSGEQFF.

V is TRBV7-9 and J is TRBJ1-4; TRBD1 agrees at 8 bases. The junction had 4 bases not matched to a gene; V was cut back by 6 bases and J by 7 bases. The CDR3 is 13 amino acids. Looked up from germline, CDR1 is SEHNR and CDR2 is FQNEAQ (reference sequence). CDR3 residues: CASSGQGLEKLFF. The CDR3 DNA reads TGTGCCAGCAGTGGACAGGGCCTTGAAAAACTGTTTTTT.

The gene calls are TRBV9 and TRBJ1-2; 8 bases are a match to TRBD1. Germline V CDR1 and CDR2: SGDLS, YYNGEE. V lost 6 bases, J lost 2 bases, and 6 bases stayed unmatched. The CDR3 is 14 residues long. This CDR3 reads CASTGTGPNYGYTF. The CDR3 DNA sequence: TGTGCCAGCACCGGGACAGGACCAAACTATGGCTACACCTTC.

This chain uses TRBV12-3 or TRBV12-4 with TRBJ2-1; TRBD1 matches at 10 bases. This CDR3 is 13 amino acids long. Losses at the gene ends were 3 bases for V and 10 bases for J; bases not matched to a gene: 3. CDR3 DNA sequence: TGTGCCAGCAGTTTCGGGGGACAGGGGGAGCAGTTCTTC. The encoded protein is CASSFGGQGEQFF.

This rearrangement joins TRBV9 to TRBJ1-1, with D possibly TRBD1 on 5 matching bases. V lost 3 bases and J 1 base, leaving 13 bases between the germline ends. Germline V CDR1 and CDR2: SGDLS, YYNGEE. This CDR3 is 15 amino acids long. CDR3 bases: TGTGCCAGCAGCGAGCAGCGGGGGGGGAACACTGAAGCTTTCTTT. Translated: CASSEQRGGNTEAFF.

This clone has more than one count but fewer than ten. The rearrangement joins TRBV5-1 to TRBJ2-1; 8 bases match TRBD2. V lost 1 base and J lost 7; bases outside the gene matches: 7. Germline V gives CDR1 SGHRS, CDR2 YFSETQ. This CDR3 contains 15 residues. CDR3 DNA sequence: TGCGCCAGCAGCTTGTCCCCGGGAGGGCCAAATGAGCAGTTCTTC. Its protein product is CASSLSPGGPNEQFF.

The chain links TRBV4-3 to TRBJ2-7; 7 nucleotides line up with TRBD2. The germline V gene has CDR1 LGHNA and CDR2 YSLEER. J was trimmed by 4 bases and V by 4 bases; bases with no gene match: 7. The CDR3 totals 14 residues. CDR3 nucleotides: TGCGCCAGCAGCCTCGGGCTCGGGAGGTACGAGCAGTACTTC. The encoded protein is CASSLGLGRYEQYF.